Below, 7 T cell receptor beta chains from the same sample are listed, as sequenced in a study of cytomegalovirus exposure and HLA in healthy donors. PCR involved 60 Vbeta and 13 Jbeta primers. Libraries were prepared by immunoSEQ multiplex PCR; TCRdb keeps only in-frame clonotypes and omits some of them. This sample has 85,000 to 100,000 clones, with 55% to 75% found just once. Sequencing input: PBMCs. These receptors all stem from a man in his 60s in good health and CMV-seronegative.

This clone has only a few counts. The gene calls are TRBV6-1 and TRBJ2-2, with D tentatively TRBD2 (5 bases). The CDR3 spans 14 residues. The V gene's germline CDR1 is MNHNS and CDR2 SASEGT. The ends were cut back, 5 bases at V and 5 bases at J, with 12 bases in the middle. The CDR3 nucleotides read TGTGCCAGCAGTCCCTGGGGAGAGACCGGGGAGCTGTTTTTT. This codes for CASSPWGETGELFF.

V gene TRBV29-1 combines with J gene TRBJ1-2, with TRBD1 identical over 8 bases. CDR3 length: 15 amino acids. V gave up 2 bases and J gave up 3 bases; unmatched junction bases: 8. Germline values: CDR1 SQVTM, CDR2 ANQGSEA. CDR3 nucleotide sequence: TGCAGCGTTGAATACATACAGGGGGGTGACTATGGCTACACCTTC. It codes for CSVEYIQGGDYGYTF.

The chain joins TRBV14 to TRBJ2-7; 8 nucleotides agree with TRBD1. Germline CDR1 is SGHDN and CDR2 is FVKESK. This CDR3 is 13 amino acids long. The V gene end was trimmed by 4 bases and the J gene end by 8 bases; junction bases not matched to a gene: 7. CDR3 protein: CASSLGTGSKQYF. The CDR3 coding sequence is TGTGCCAGCAGCCTTGGGACAGGCAGCAAGCAGTACTTC. Together with reference TRBV14 and TRBJ2-7, the CDR3 gives the full variable domain: EAGVTQFPSHSVIEKGQTVTLRCDPISGHDNLYWYRRVMGKEIKFLLHFVKESKQDESGMPNNRFLAERTGGTYSTLKVQPAELEDSGVYFCASSLGTGSKQYFGPGTRLTVT.

This clone was observed a handful of times. The chain employs TRBV6-6 and TRBJ1-5; D gene unclear. CDR3 length equals 13 residues. V lost 6 bases, J lost 3 bases, and 9 bases lay in between. The germline V gene encodes CDR1 MNHNY and CDR2 SVGAGI (reference sequence). CDR3: CASRLNFNQPQHF. CDR3 in DNA: TGTGCCAGCAGATTGAACTTCAATCAGCCCCAGCATTTT.

This clone was seen once. The rearrangement uses TRBV10-3 and TRBJ2-2; 7 nucleotides line up with TRBD1. The CDR3 runs to 12 residues. Germline V gives CDR1 ENHRY, CDR2 SYGVKD. DNA of the CDR3: TGTGCGGTACAGGGGAGCACCGGGGAGCTGTTTTTT. Protein: CAVQGSTGELFF.

With regard to this clone: One junction end disagrees with the germline gene, perhaps due to a read error. At the DNA level, this CDR3 is encoded by other sequences in the same sample as well. This chain connects TRBV5-5 to TRBJ1-1; 7 nucleotides agree with TRBD1. The CDR3 spans 13 residues. The germline V gene has CDR1 SGHKS and CDR2 YYEKEE (reference sequence). CDR3 bases: TGTGCCAGCAGCTGGGACAGCAACACTGAAGCCTTCTTT. The encoded protein is CASSWDSNTEAFF.

V and J are TRBV19 and TRBJ1-2; 9 bases line up with TRBD1. CDR1 LNHDA and CDR2 SQIVND come from the germline V gene (reference sequence). The CDR3 loop spans 16 amino acids. V was clipped by 1 base and J by 4 bases; unmatched bases: 7. The chain's CDR3 is CASSIVGTGLSYGYTF. The DNA of the CDR3 is TGTGCCAGTAGTATAGTGGGGACAGGGCTCTCCTATGGCTACACCTTC.